The 11 T cell receptor beta chains reported below all come from one sample, sequenced in a study of OX40 agonist ivuxolimab in advanced cancers. To prepare the library, the immunoSEQ multiplex PCR assay was applied. TCRdb's version of the immuneACCESS table is confined to in-frame rearrangements and falls short of the full clone set. An unresolved V gene accounts for under half of the shortfall where checked; the remainder is of unknown origin. The sample contains about 91,000 clones, 70% to 90% of them found a single time. The ten largest clonotypes hold roughly 0.5% of the sample. The sequenced sample was CD4+ or CD8+ T cells sorted from blood, obtained in a trial of the OX40 agonist ivuxolimab. These receptors came from an adult with an advanced solid tumor such as melanoma, head and neck, liver or kidney cancer.

The J gene is TRBJ2-4, the V gene TRBV7-2; D may be TRBD2 (5 bases). Germline CDR1 reads SGHTA; CDR2 reads FQGNSA. Trimming removed 5 bases at V and 5 bases at J, with 19 bases between. This CDR3 contains 16 residues. The CDR3 coding sequence is TGTGCCAGCAGCCCGGAGACTTGGGTCGGGGAAAACATTCAGTACTTC. Amino acid sequence: CASSPETWVGENIQYF.

V gene TRBV7-2 combines with J gene TRBJ2-5, with TRBD2 as a possible D gene (5 bases). V gave up 2 bases and J gave up 5 bases, with 9 bases separating them. Per the germline V gene, CDR1 is SGHTA and CDR2 is FQGNSA. The CDR3 is made up of 13 amino acids. In DNA, the CDR3 is TGTGCCAGCAGCTTATTCGGGGAGGAGACCCAGTACTTC. Protein: CASSLFGEETQYF.

This chain uses TRBV7-9 with TRBJ2-2; the match to TRBD1 covers 8 bases. Germline trimming cut 0 bases from V and 1 base from J; bases unmatched to any gene: 1. This CDR3 has 16 residues. Germline-derived CDR1 and CDR2 are SEHNR and FQNEAQ (reference sequence). The CDR3 loop is CASSLAGTGNTGELFF. CDR3 nucleotides: TGTGCCAGCAGCTTAGCCGGGACAGGGAACACCGGGGAGCTGTTTTTT.

The genes are TRBV10-1 and TRBJ2-5; TRBD1 is a possible D gene (5 bases). There are 13 residues in the CDR3. Germline CDR1 is WNHNN and CDR2 is SYGVQD (reference sequence). V lost 3 bases and J lost 3, with 8 bases in between. The CDR3 loop reads CASSERQKETQYF. The DNA of the CDR3 is TGCGCCAGCAGTGAACGACAGAAAGAGACCCAGTACTTC.

The rearrangement uses TRBV28 and TRBJ2-6; D ambiguous. Germline V gene sequence: CDR1 MDHEN, CDR2 SYDVKM. This CDR3 contains 13 residues. V was cut by 6 bases and J by 4 bases, with 7 bases left in between. The CDR3 sequence is CASRGFGANVLTF. CDR3 DNA: TGTGCCAGCAGAGGATTCGGGGCCAACGTCCTGACTTTC. Filled out from reference TRBV28 and TRBJ2-6, the complete variable domain reads DVKVTQSSRYLVKRTGEKVFLECVQDMDHENMFWYRQDPGLGLRLIYFSYDVKMKEKGDIPEGYSVSREKKERFSLILESASTNQTSMYLCASRGFGANVLTFGAGSRLTVL.

This clone came up a few times. The chain combines TRBV10-1 with TRBJ2-7, with 8 bases fitting TRBD2. The CDR3 is 16 residues long. Germline V lookup: CDR1 WNHNN, CDR2 SYGVQD (reference sequence). The junction had 14 bases not matched to a gene; V was cut back by 8 bases and J by 2 bases. CDR3 DNA: TGCGCCAGCCCACGGGGGGGGCCGCCTGATCCCTACGAGCAGTACTTC. Protein: CASPRGGPPDPYEQYF.

A remark on this clone: The junction differs from germline at one of its ends, possibly a read error. The chain has TRBV7-7 and TRBJ2-1, with D tentatively TRBD1 (5 bases). The CDR3 runs 14 residues. CDR1 and CDR2 from the germline V gene are SSHAT and FNYEAQ (reference sequence). The CDR3 protein is CASSPRTSYNEQFF. The CDR3 nucleotides are TGTGCTAGCAGCCCCCGGACATCCTACAATGAGCAGTTCTTC.

The chain is built from TRBV5-5 and TRBJ2-2; D gene uncertain. V was pared by 0 bases and J by 5 bases, with 20 bases between. The germline CDR1 and CDR2 sequences are SGHKS and YYEKEE (reference sequence). The CDR3 has 18 residues. The CDR3 reads CASSLELGPTARTGELFF. CDR3 nucleotide sequence: TGTGCCAGCAGCTTGGAATTGGGCCCAACAGCGCGGACCGGGGAGCTGTTTTTT.

The gene calls are TRBV28 and TRBJ1-1, with a weak D call TRBD1 (6 bases). The germline CDR1 and CDR2 sequences are MDHEN and SYDVKM. The CDR3 has 14 residues. Trimming pared 6 bases from V and 3 bases from J, leaving 14 bases between. Written as DNA, the CDR3 is TGTGCCAGCAGCTCCGGGGGGCTTTACACTGAAGCTTTCTTT. Translating gives CASSSGGLYTEAFF. Based on the CDR3 plus reference TRBV28 and TRBJ1-1, the full variable domain is DVKVTQSSRYLVKRTGEKVFLECVQDMDHENMFWYRQDPGLGLRLIYFSYDVKMKEKGDIPEGYSVSREKKERFSLILESASTNQTSMYLCASSSGGLYTEAFFGQGTRLTVV.

The chain joins TRBV5-1 to TRBJ1-2; weak D call: TRBD1 (6 bases). V lost 0 bases and J 1 base, leaving 7 bases between the germline ends. CDR3 length equals 14 residues. Germline loops: CDR1 SGHRS, CDR2 YFSETQ. The CDR3 loop reads CASSLAGVNYGYTF. The CDR3 DNA reads TGCGCCAGCAGCTTGGCAGGGGTTAACTATGGCTACACCTTC.

The CDR3 sequence: CASSYAAGGSPLHF. The CDR3 DNA reads TGTGCCAGCAGTTACGCGGCAGGGGGTTCACCCCTCCACTTT. The chain employs TRBV6-5 and TRBJ1-6; 7 bases agree with TRBD1. In germline, CDR1 is MNHEY, CDR2 SVGAGI. V dropped 2 bases and J dropped 9; count of bases not matched to a gene: 4. There are 14 residues in the CDR3.